This TCR beta chain derives from a study of molecular identifiers for immune sequencing clone quantification. It was with previously described methods and listed TCR primers that bulk TCR libraries were made. MiXCR, applied by TCRdb to the PCR reads, yields one record per CDR3 protein. The data contain about 500,000 distinct CDR3 sequences, about a fifth of them singletons. As for this clonotype: Its antigen is undetermined.

It was from around 18,000 to 910,000 sorted cells, with 10%, 30% or 50% RNA, that naive CD8 libraries came. Sorted naive CD8 T cells were those defined as CD8+CD4-CCR7+CD45RA+. Study results and limitations: Effector cells kept over 97% of their molecules in clones above 20 RNA copies, while naive cells kept under 1% there.

Trimming at V came to 3 bases and at J to 1 base, leaving 14 bases not matched to a gene. The CDR3 length is 19 residues. The clonotype was recovered from a human donor in good health. Some libraries in this study had Jurkat cell RNA spiked in. Sequencing was performed on naive CD8+ T cells from blood, with Jurkat cell RNA spiked in. Subset in this sample: FACS-sorted CD8+CD4-CCR7+CD45RA+ naive T cells. The V and J genes are TRBV12-3 or TRBV12-4 and TRBJ2-3, with 9 positions matching TRBD2. The CDR3 is CASSFYLKHSGGGTDTQYF. The CDR3 nucleotides read TGTGCCAGCAGTTTTTATCTAAAGCATAGCGGGGGCGGCACAGATACGCAGTATTTT.